The 2 T cell receptor beta chains below all came from one sample that was sequenced in a study of OX40 agonist ivuxolimab in advanced cancers. Assay: immunoSEQ multiplex PCR; the TCRdb copy retains only in-frame clones and omits some. The sample records about 76,000 clones, around 80% being singletons. Here the sequenced sample was CD4+ or CD8+ T cells sorted from blood, taken in a trial of the OX40 agonist ivuxolimab. The receptor set was obtained from an adult with an advanced solid tumor such as melanoma, head and neck, liver or kidney cancer.

The table lists this clone with a count of one. The chain is built from TRBV27 and TRBJ2-1; D may be TRBD2 (5 bases). V shed 6 bases and J shed 4 bases, with 25 bases lying between them. Per germline, CDR1 MNHEY and CDR2 SMNVEV (reference sequence). The length of the CDR3 is 18 residues. The CDR3 nucleotides read TGTGCCAGCAGCCCGCCACTGTGGAGGCAATCTGCTTACAATGAGCAGTTCTTC. This encodes CASSPPLWRQSAYNEQFF.

The chain couples TRBV5-1 to TRBJ2-2; perhaps TRBD2 as D (5 bases). Trimming removed 0 bases at V and 7 bases at J, with 19 bases between. Germline CDR1 and CDR2: SGHRS and YFSETQ. The CDR3 spans 17 residues. CDR3 residues: CASSLDPNEGRSGELFF. The CDR3 DNA is TGCGCCAGCAGCTTGGACCCTAATGAGGGCCGAAGCGGGGAGCTGTTTTTT. Filled out from reference TRBV5-1 and TRBJ2-2, the complete variable domain reads KAGVTQTPRYLIKTRGQQVTLSCSPISGHRSVSWYQQTPGQGLQFLFEYFSETQRNKGNFPGRFSGRQFSNSRSEMNVSTLELGDSALYLCASSLDPNEGRSGELFFGEGSRLTVL.